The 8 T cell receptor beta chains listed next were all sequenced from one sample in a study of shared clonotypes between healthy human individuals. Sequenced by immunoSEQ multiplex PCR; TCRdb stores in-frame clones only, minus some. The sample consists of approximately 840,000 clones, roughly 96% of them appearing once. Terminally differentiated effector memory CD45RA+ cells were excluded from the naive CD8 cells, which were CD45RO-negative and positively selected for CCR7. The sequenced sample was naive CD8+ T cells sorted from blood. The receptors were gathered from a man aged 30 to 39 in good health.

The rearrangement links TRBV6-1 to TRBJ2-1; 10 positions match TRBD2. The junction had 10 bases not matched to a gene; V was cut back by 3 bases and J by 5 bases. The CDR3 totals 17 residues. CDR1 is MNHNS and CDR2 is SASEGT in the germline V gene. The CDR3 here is CASSDPASGRPDNEQFF. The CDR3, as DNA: TGTGCCAGCAGTGATCCGGCTAGCGGGAGACCGGACAATGAGCAGTTCTTC.

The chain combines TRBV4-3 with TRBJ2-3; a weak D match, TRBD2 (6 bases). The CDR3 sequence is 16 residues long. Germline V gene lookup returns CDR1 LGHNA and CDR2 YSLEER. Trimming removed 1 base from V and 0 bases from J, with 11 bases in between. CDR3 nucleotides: TGCGCCAGCAGCCAAGGTGTTAGCGGCAGCACAGATACGCAGTATTTT. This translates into CASSQGVSGSTDTQYF.

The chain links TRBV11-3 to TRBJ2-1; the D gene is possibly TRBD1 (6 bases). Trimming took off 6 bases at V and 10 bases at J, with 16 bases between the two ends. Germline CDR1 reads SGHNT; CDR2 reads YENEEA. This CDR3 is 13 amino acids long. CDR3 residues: CASRDRDTGEQFF. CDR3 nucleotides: TGTGCCAGCAGAGACCGGGACACAGGCGAGCAGTTCTTC.

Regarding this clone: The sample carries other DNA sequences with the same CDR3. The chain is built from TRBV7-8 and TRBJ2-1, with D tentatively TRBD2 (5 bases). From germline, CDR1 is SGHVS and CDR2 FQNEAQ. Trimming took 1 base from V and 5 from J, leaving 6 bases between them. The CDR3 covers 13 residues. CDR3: CASSLGLNNEQFF. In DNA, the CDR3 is TGTGCCAGCAGCTTAGGACTAAACAATGAGCAGTTCTTC.

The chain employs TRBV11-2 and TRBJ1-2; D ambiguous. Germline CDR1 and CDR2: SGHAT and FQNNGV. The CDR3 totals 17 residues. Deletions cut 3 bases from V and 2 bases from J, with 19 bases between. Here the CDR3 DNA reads TGTGCCAGCAGCTTCGACCTCCTATTCATGGGAAACTATGGCTACACCTTC. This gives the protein CASSFDLLFMGNYGYTF.

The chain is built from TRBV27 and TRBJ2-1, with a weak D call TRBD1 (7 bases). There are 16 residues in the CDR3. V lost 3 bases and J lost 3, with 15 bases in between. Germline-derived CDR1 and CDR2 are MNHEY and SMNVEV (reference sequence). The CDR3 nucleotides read TGTGCCAGCAGTTTTTCGGCGGGACAGAGCTACAATGAGCAGTTCTTC. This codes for CASSFSAGQSYNEQFF.

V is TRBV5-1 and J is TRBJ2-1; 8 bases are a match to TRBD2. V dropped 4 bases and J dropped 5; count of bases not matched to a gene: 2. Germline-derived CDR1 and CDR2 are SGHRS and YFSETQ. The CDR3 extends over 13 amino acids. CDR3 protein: CASSPGLDNEQFF. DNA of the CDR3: TGCGCCAGCAGCCCGGGACTAGACAATGAGCAGTTCTTC.

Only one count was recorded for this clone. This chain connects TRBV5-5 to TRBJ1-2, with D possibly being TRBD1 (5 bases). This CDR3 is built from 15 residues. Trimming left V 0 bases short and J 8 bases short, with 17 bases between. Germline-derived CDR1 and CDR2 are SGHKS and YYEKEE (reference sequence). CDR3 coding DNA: TGTGCCAGCAGCTTGGCCCAGATTACAGGCGACGGCTACACCTTC. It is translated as CASSLAQITGDGYTF.